This entry features one T cell receptor (beta chain) sequence. The germline gives CDR1 SGHTA, CDR2 FQGNSA. The trim removed 4 bases at V and 2 bases at J, leaving 3 bases unmatched. The CDR3 has 14 amino acids. The protocol was immunoSEQ multiplex PCR, while the TCRdb copy is restricted to in-frame clones and leaves out a portion. The table records a few hundred thousand clones, over 75% of them present only once. The record originates from a study of blood T cell repertoires in COVID-19. Sample: PBMCs or T cells enriched from blood (not recorded which). The sequence was obtained from a woman in her twenties or thirties who had recovered from COVID-19. This rearrangement joins TRBV7-2 to TRBJ2-5, with 8 bases matching TRBD2. The CDR3, as DNA: TGTGCCAGCAGCTCCGGGGGGGGACAAGAGACCCAGTACTTC. This translates into CASSSGGGQETQYF. Using reference TRBV7-2 and TRBJ2-5 for the parts outside the CDR3, the full variable domain is GAGVSQSPSNKVTEKGKDVELRCDPISGHTALYWYRQSLGQGLEFLIYFQGNSAPDKSGLPSDRFSAERTGGSVSTLTIQRTQQEDSAVYLCASSSGGGQETQYFGPGTRLLVL.